What follows describes a single T cell receptor beta chain. Its matching antigen is unknown. This specimen belongs to a study of shared clonotypes between healthy human individuals. Across several immunoSEQ plates, the genomic DNA of each subset was split evenly. Clones were read by immunoSEQ multiplex PCR, and TCRdb kept only the in-frame ones, dropping some. Among some 1,900,000 clones listed, roughly 95% were seen once. Broader study findings: Clonotypes shared by all four sorted-subset donors had higher generation probabilities than non-shared clonotypes. Rarefaction gave evidence that sorted-subset sequencing remained incomplete despite large depth.

This CDR3 has 13 residues. Germline V CDR1 and CDR2: SGHTA, FQGNSA. The ends were cut back, 5 bases at V and 3 bases at J, with 11 bases in the middle. The naive CD8 subset, CD45RO-negative cells positively selected for CCR7, excluded terminally differentiated effector memory CD45RA+ cells. The material sequenced was naive CD8+ T cells sorted from blood. The TCR was taken from a man between 18 and 35 years old in good health. The chain has TRBV7-2 and TRBJ2-7; TRBD1 is a possible D gene (6 bases). In DNA, the CDR3 is TGTGCCAGCAGCGACGGACAGTACTACGAGCAGTACTTC. Its protein is CASSDGQYYEQYF.